Below, 12 T cell receptor beta chains from the same sample are listed, as sequenced in a study of post-analysis software for immune sequencing data. TCR beta cDNA libraries included unique molecular identifiers. MiXCR, run by TCRdb on the PCR reads, gives a single entry per CDR3 protein. The repertoire holds roughly 800,000 distinct CDR3 sequences, with approximately 30% as singletons. These TCRs' antigens remain unknown. Whole-study findings and limits: Controls had lower frequencies than patients of four or five TRBV segments, which included TRBV5-6, TRBV5-1 and TRBV20-1.

Input material: blood. Receptors were obtained from a girl aged 10-17 years with multiple sclerosis.

The chain carries TRBV12-3 or TRBV12-4 and TRBJ1-4; 7 bases fit TRBD1. This CDR3 contains 15 residues. Trimming removed 1 base from V and 7 bases from J; junction bases left unmatched: 6. In DNA, the CDR3 is TGTGCCAGCAGTTTAGGGCAGGGGGGTGGTGAAAAACTGTTTTTT. Its translation is CASSLGQGGGEKLFF.

The chain links TRBV27 to TRBJ2-1; 12 nucleotides agree with TRBD1. Germline CDR1 MNHEY, CDR2 SMNVEV (reference sequence). Trimming removed 6 bases from V and 0 bases from J; junction bases left unmatched: 9. The CDR3 length is 18 residues. The CDR3 DNA sequence: TGTGCCAGCAGGGACCGGGACAGGGGGCCCCACTCCTACAATGAGCAGTTCTTC. Its protein is CASRDRDRGPHSYNEQFF.

J is TRBJ2-5 and V is TRBV28; 9 nucleotides agree with TRBD1. The better agreement between TRBJ2-7 and the DNA end casts doubt on the J call. Germline CDR1 is MDHEN and CDR2 is SYDVKM. This CDR3 region has 13 residues. The DNA of the CDR3 is TGTGCCAGCGGGATCGGGACAGGGTCCGAGCAGTACTTC. Translation: CASGIGTGSEQYF.

The rearrangement uses TRBV7-9 and TRBJ2-1, with 7 bases that match TRBD1. Losses at the gene ends were 5 bases for V and 6 bases for J; bases not matched to a gene: 16. From germline, CDR1 is SEHNR and CDR2 FQNEAQ (reference sequence). This CDR3 comprises 17 residues. The CDR3 sequence is CASSPRGTPAGGNEQFF. CDR3 in DNA: TGTGCCAGCAGCCCCCGAGGGACCCCGGCAGGGGGCAATGAGCAGTTCTTC.

CDR3 sequence reads: CASSLWRGRETQYF. The CDR3 coding sequence is TGTGCCAGCAGCTTATGGCGGGGGAGGGAGACCCAGTACTTC. J is TRBJ2-5 and V is TRBV7-2, with 7 bases matching TRBD2. Germline V CDR1 and CDR2: SGHTA, FQGNSA. Trimming took 2 bases from V and 5 from J; bases not matched to a gene: 5. The CDR3 loop spans 14 amino acids.

The chain is built from TRBV29-1 and TRBJ1-2; D call uncertain. The CDR3 contains 11 residues. V lost 1 base and J 8 bases, leaving 8 bases between the germline ends. Germline V lookup: CDR1 SQVTM, CDR2 ANQGSEA. CDR3 sequence reads: CSVEVRSGYTF. The CDR3 coding sequence is TGCAGCGTTGAAGTCAGGTCGGGCTACACCTTC.

This clonotype showed up just a few times. The chain couples TRBV6-6 to TRBJ1-2; perhaps TRBD1 as D (5 bases). V was trimmed by 6 bases and J by 7 bases, leaving 18 bases between them. The germline gives CDR1 MNHNY, CDR2 SVGAGI (reference sequence). The CDR3 has 14 amino acids. CDR3 bases: TGTGCCAGCAGCGGCCTGGGGCAGGGCTTTGGCTACACCTTC. Translating it yields CASSGLGQGFGYTF.

This clonotype was seen more than once but under ten times. The V gene is TRBV7-9, the J gene TRBJ2-1; the match to TRBD1 covers 8 bases. CDR1 SEHNR and CDR2 FQNEAQ come from the germline V gene (reference sequence). The ends lost 3 bases at V and 6 bases at J; junction bases unmatched: 4. There are 14 residues in the CDR3. This chain's CDR3 is CASSLTGEFNEQFF. The CDR3 DNA sequence: TGTGCCAGCAGCTTGACAGGGGAATTCAATGAGCAGTTCTTC.

This clonotype appeared a few times. This chain joins TRBV7-2 and TRBJ2-7, with TRBD1 matching over 10 bases. CDR3 length equals 16 residues. V gave up 5 bases and J gave up 4 bases; unmatched junction bases: 11. CDR1 and CDR2 (germline): SGHTA, FQGNSA. CDR3 DNA: TGTGCCAGCAGCCCCTCTCCGGGACAGGGGCTGTACGAGCAGTACTTC. Translation gives CASSPSPGQGLYEQYF.

The rearrangement links TRBV27 to TRBJ2-7; TRBD1 aligns across 8 bases. With 6 bases clipped from V and 1 base from J, the junction kept 14 bases outside the gene matches. Germline V lookup: CDR1 MNHEY, CDR2 SMNVEV (reference sequence). The CDR3 runs to 17 residues. CDR3 loop: CASRPGQALLGSYEQYF. Here the CDR3 DNA reads TGTGCCAGCAGACCGGGACAGGCCCTCCTCGGGTCCTACGAGCAGTACTTC.

This clonotype was seen only a few times. The chain is built from TRBV15 and TRBJ1-5, with 8 bases matching TRBD1. Germline loops: CDR1 LNHNV, CDR2 YYDKDF (reference sequence). With 8 bases clipped from V and 1 base from J, the junction kept 4 bases outside the gene matches. The CDR3 is 14 residues long. In nucleotides, the CDR3 is TGTGCCACCCAACAGGGGGTGAGCAATCAGCCCCAGCATTTT. It translates to CATQQGVSNQPQHF.

This clonotype was detected many times. The J gene is TRBJ2-1, the V gene TRBV29-1, with a possible D match to TRBD2 (5 bases). Deletions cut 5 bases from V and 9 bases from J, with 14 bases between. The germline V gene has CDR1 SQVTM and CDR2 ANQGSEA. The CDR3 is made up of 12 amino acids. The CDR3 spells CSVREFAGEQFF. The CDR3 DNA follows: TGCAGCGTTCGGGAATTCGCTGGTGAGCAGTTCTTC.